This T cell receptor (beta chain) was retrieved from a study of T cell responses to AZD1222 COVID-19 vaccine. Overall study results and limits: There were repertoire samples only from the period after the peak T cell response.

TCRdb's copy holds only in-frame clones and misses some; the assay was immunoSEQ multiplex PCR. The sample consists of about 270,000 clones, about 94% of them appearing once. For this clone: What it recognizes is unknown.

V lost 8 bases to trimming and J lost 5 bases, with 15 bases between them. The CDR3 is 13 residues long. Germline-derived CDR1 and CDR2 are MNHEY and SMNVEV (reference sequence). The input for sequencing was peripheral blood, taken 28 days after the second AZD1222 dose. The clonotype was recovered from an adult who received the AZD1222 COVID-19 vaccine. The V and J genes are TRBV27 and TRBJ1-1; D perhaps matches TRBD1 (5 bases). CDR3 region: CASGSGSRTEAFF. CDR3 nucleotides: TGTGCCAGCGGGTCAGGGTCCCGAACTGAAGCTTTCTTT.